This is a list of T cell receptor beta chains from one sample in a study of regulatory T cells in long-lasting Graves disease. TCRdb independently ran MiXCR on the multiplex PCR reads; one entry per CDR3 protein. The sample has approximately 560,000 distinct CDR3 sequences, about 16% seen once. These data were likewise used in another study, on T cells in Graves' hyperthyroidism and ophthalmopathy.

Sequenced material: peripheral blood mononuclear cells (PBMCs), taken at new diagnosis, from a patient treated with antithyroid drugs. The receptors were sampled from a man younger than 30 with Graves disease. The CDR3 runs from the conserved cysteine through the conserved F or W. A D gene is named only where the DNA matches it firmly. For some rows the clone size is stated as once, few or many, or as a class when expanded; others skip it.

D: .; size: few; V: TRBV6-2/TRBV6-3; J: TRBJ1-6; DNA: TGTGCCAGCAGTGAAGTTAGTACCTTGTTTAGGAATTCACCCCTCCACTTT; CDR3: CASSEVSTLFRNSPLHF
D: .; size: .; V: TRBV19; J: TRBJ2-7; DNA: TGTGCCAGTGCTGAGAGGGGTCCCTACGAGCAGTACTTC; CDR3: CASAERGPYEQYF
D: .; size: once; V: TRBV9; J: TRBJ1-5; DNA: TGTGCCAGCAGCCCAGGGGTCAATCAGCCCCAGCATTTT; CDR3: CASSPGVNQPQHF
D: .; size: many; V: TRBV7-9; J: TRBJ2-2; DNA: TGTGCCAGCAGCTTGATCAGGACCGGGGAGCTGTTTTTT; CDR3: CASSLIRTGELFF
D: TRBD2; size: many; V: TRBV3-1; J: TRBJ2-7; DNA: TGTGCCAGCAGTCAGGGACTAGCGGGAGCCTACGAGCAGTACTTC; CDR3: CASSQGLAGAYEQYF
D: TRBD2; size: .; V: TRBV28; J: TRBJ2-5; DNA: TGTGCCGGCAGTTTACGACTAGCGTACCAAGAGACCCAGTACTTC; CDR3: CAGSLRLAYQETQYF
D: .; size: .; V: TRBV20-1; J: TRBJ2-7; DNA: TGCAGTGCTCCCGTTCCCAGCTCCTACGAGCAGTACTTC; CDR3: CSAPVPSSYEQYF
D: TRBD2; size: .; V: TRBV7-6; J: TRBJ2-3; DNA: TGTGCCAGCAGCTTAGGGGGGGGGACTGCGCAGTATTTT; CDR3: CASSLGGGTAQYF
D: TRBD2; size: many; V: TRBV27; J: TRBJ2-7; DNA: TGTGCCAGCAGTTTAACTAGCGCGTACGAGCAGTACTTC; CDR3: CASSLTSAYEQYF
D: .; size: .; V: TRBV10-3; J: TRBJ2-2; DNA: TGTGCCACCTCGGGAACCCAGGGCTCCGGGGAGCTGTTTTTT; CDR3: CATSGTQGSGELFF
D: .; size: few; V: TRBV7-2; J: TRBJ1-6; DNA: TGTGCCAGCAGCTTAGAGGGGGGGCGCAGGAATTCACCCCTCCACTTT; CDR3: CASSLEGGRRNSPLHF
D: TRBD2; size: many; V: TRBV20-1; J: TRBJ2-5; DNA: TGCAGTGCTGAACTAGCGGGAAGGGAGACCCAGTACTTC; CDR3: CSAELAGRETQYF
D: .; size: .; V: TRBV6-1; J: TRBJ1-1; DNA: TGTGCCAGCAGCTCCAAGGTGGCAGCTTTCTTT; CDR3: CASSSKVAAFF
D: .; size: few; V: TRBV6-2/TRBV6-3; J: TRBJ2-5; DNA: TGTGCCAGCAGTGAAATGGACGAGACCCAGTACTTC; CDR3: CASSEMDETQYF
D: .; size: many; V: TRBV6-2/TRBV6-3; J: TRBJ2-4; DNA: TGTGCCAGCACCCCGTCGTTGGGGGGCGATCGCATTCAGTACTTC; CDR3: CASTPSLGGDRIQYF
D: TRBD2; size: .; V: TRBV20-1; J: TRBJ2-6; DNA: TGCAGTGCTAGCGGGAGGGAGTCTGGGGCCAACGTCCTGACTTTC; CDR3: CSASGRESGANVLTF
D: TRBD2; size: many; V: TRBV6-1; J: TRBJ2-7; DNA: TGTGCCAGCCTCCTCGGGAAGGCGGGAGGGGACGAGCAGTACTTC; CDR3: CASLLGKAGGDEQYF
D: .; size: many; V: TRBV11-2; J: TRBJ2-1; DNA: TGTGCCAGCAGCGGCGTCGGGGATGAGCAGTTCTTC; CDR3: CASSGVGDEQFF
D: .; size: few; V: TRBV27; J: TRBJ2-5; DNA: TGTGCCAGCAGTTTAAGCCGGGGAAGCGAGACCCAGTACTTC; CDR3: CASSLSRGSETQYF
D: .; size: .; V: TRBV20-1; J: TRBJ2-1; DNA: TGCAGTGCTAGAGATGGGACTGGGGATTGGGATGAGCAGTTCTTC; CDR3: CSARDGTGDWDEQFF
D: .; size: many; V: TRBV6-1; J: TRBJ1-6; DNA: TGTGCCAGCAGTGAAGACCCCACCGCGGGATCACCCCTCCACTTT; CDR3: CASSEDPTAGSPLHF
D: .; size: many; V: TRBV24-1; J: TRBJ2-3; DNA: TGTGCCACCAGTGAAACAGCTAGCACAGATACGCAGTATTTT; CDR3: CATSETASTDTQYF
D: .; size: few; V: TRBV7-8; J: TRBJ2-5; DNA: TGTGCCAGCAGCTTAGCGCGGCAAGAGACCCAGTACTTC; CDR3: CASSLARQETQYF
D: .; size: .; V: TRBV7-3; J: TRBJ1-1; DNA: TGTGCCAGCAGCTTAGCGAAAAGGACTGAAGCTTTCTTT; CDR3: CASSLAKRTEAFF
D: TRBD1; size: .; V: TRBV12-5; J: TRBJ1-1; DNA: TGTGCTAGTGGTTTTATTCTAGGGGACAGGGGGAGTGGCACTGAAGCTTTCTTT; CDR3: CASGFILGDRGSGTEAFF
D: .; size: many; V: TRBV6-1; J: TRBJ2-7; DNA: TGTGCCAGCGGCGGGACCCTTTCCTACGAGCAGTACTTC; CDR3: CASGGTLSYEQYF
D: .; size: .; V: TRBV20-1; J: TRBJ2-3; DNA: TGCGGTGCTAGTGTAATGGAGGGCCGGGTTTTGGATACGCAGTATTTT; CDR3: CGASVMEGRVLDTQYF
D: .; size: few; V: TRBV6-1; J: TRBJ2-7; DNA: TGTGCCAGCAGCGAAGCGTCTACCCTCGAGCAGTACTTC; CDR3: CASSEASTLEQYF
D: TRBD1; size: many; V: TRBV28; J: TRBJ1-1; DNA: TGTGCCAGCAGTTCCGCAGGGGGCGGGAACACTGAAGCTTTCTTT; CDR3: CASSSAGGGNTEAFF
D: .; size: few; V: TRBV7-2; J: TRBJ2-2; DNA: TGTGCCAGCAGCTTGGGGTGGGGGGTCGACACCGGGGAGCTGTTTTTT; CDR3: CASSLGWGVDTGELFF
D: .; size: many; V: TRBV7-3; J: TRBJ1-4; DNA: TGTGCCAGCAGCCCAGGGCCCAGCAGAAATGAAAAACTGTTTTTT; CDR3: CASSPGPSRNEKLFF
D: .; size: .; V: TRBV6-1; J: TRBJ2-1; DNA: TGTGCCAGCAGTGAAGCGGTAACTGGTGAGCAGTTCTTC; CDR3: CASSEAVTGEQFF
D: .; size: many; V: TRBV19; J: TRBJ1-1; DNA: TGTGCCAGTAGTATTCAGGAGAGAAACACTGAAGCTTTCTTT; CDR3: CASSIQERNTEAFF
D: TRBD2; size: .; V: TRBV6-2/TRBV6-3; J: TRBJ2-1; DNA: TGTGCCAGCAGTCGTCTAGCGGGGAACTACAATGAGCAGTTCTTC; CDR3: CASSRLAGNYNEQFF
D: .; size: .; V: TRBV6-1; J: TRBJ2-7; DNA: TGTGCCAGCAGTGAATCCATCGCCGCCTACGAGCAGTACTTC; CDR3: CASSESIAAYEQYF
D: .; size: few; V: TRBV19; J: TRBJ1-2; DNA: TGTGCCACCGGTCGGGGTGGCTACACCTTC; CDR3: CATGRGGYTF
D: TRBD2; size: many; V: TRBV12-3/TRBV12-4; J: TRBJ2-5; DNA: TGTGCCAGCAGTATTAGCGGGCTTGTCTCAGAGACCCAGTACTTC; CDR3: CASSISGLVSETQYF
D: .; size: many; V: TRBV7-2; J: TRBJ2-1; DNA: TGTGCCAGCAGCTCCTCCTCCGGGGTTGAGCAGTTCTTC; CDR3: CASSSSSGVEQFF
D: TRBD1; size: few; V: TRBV29-1; J: TRBJ2-7; DNA: TGCAGCGTTGAAGATCACGGGACAGGGGGCTACGAGCAGTACTTC; CDR3: CSVEDHGTGGYEQYF
D: .; size: .; V: TRBV5-1; J: TRBJ2-3; DNA: TGCGCCAGCAGCCCCTCTGCGGGCCAAGAGGGGACAGATACGCAGTATTTT; CDR3: CASSPSAGQEGTDTQYF
D: TRBD1; size: few; V: TRBV29-1; J: TRBJ1-5; DNA: TGCAGCGTCTACAGGGGGCTTTATCGGTTCAATCAGCCCCAGCATTTT; CDR3: CSVYRGLYRFNQPQHF
D: TRBD1; size: .; V: TRBV6-1; J: TRBJ2-1; DNA: TGTGCCAGTGGACAGGGTCGCTATTCGTTCTTC; CDR3: CASGQGRYSFF
D: TRBD2; size: .; V: TRBV20-1; J: TRBJ2-1; DNA: TGCAGTGCTAGAGGCCGGGGACTAGCGGGAGGTAGCTCCTACAATGAGCAGTTCTTC; CDR3: CSARGRGLAGGSSYNEQFF
D: .; size: many; V: TRBV5-1; J: TRBJ2-6; DNA: TGCGCCAGCAGCCCGGGACGGACGAACTCTGGGGCCAACGTCCTGACTTTC; CDR3: CASSPGRTNSGANVLTF
D: TRBD1; size: few; V: TRBV4-2; J: TRBJ1-2; DNA: TGTGCCAGCAGCCAAGGAGACAGGGGAGATGGCTACACCTTC; CDR3: CASSQGDRGDGYTF
D: TRBD1; size: many; V: TRBV28; J: TRBJ1-4; DNA: TGTGCCAGCAGTCCCCTAGACAGGGGGAGTGAAAAACTGTTTTTT; CDR3: CASSPLDRGSEKLFF
D: TRBD1; size: few; V: TRBV18; J: TRBJ2-5; DNA: TGTGCCAGCTCAACCCGGACAGGTAGTTGGGAGACCCAGTACTTC; CDR3: CASSTRTGSWETQYF
D: TRBD1; size: .; V: TRBV6-5; J: TRBJ2-7; DNA: TGTGCCAGCAGTTACTCGAGGGCAGGGGGAAAAACTTTCTACGAGCAGTACTTC; CDR3: CASSYSRAGGKTFYEQYF
D: TRBD1; size: many; V: TRBV7-2; J: TRBJ2-7; DNA: TGTGCCAGCAGCCCCCGAGGGCCCGGACAGGGGGCTCTTTACGAGCAGTACTTC; CDR3: CASSPRGPGQGALYEQYF
D: .; size: few; V: TRBV20-1; J: TRBJ1-1; DNA: TGCAGTGCTAGTCCCGGGGTCCAGACTGAAGCTTTCTTT; CDR3: CSASPGVQTEAFF
D: .; size: many; V: TRBV5-1; J: TRBJ2-1; DNA: TGCGCCAGCAGCTTGGGTATAGGGACTGGACAACACAATGAGCAGTTCTTC; CDR3: CASSLGIGTGQHNEQFF
D: TRBD2; size: many; V: TRBV6-1; J: TRBJ2-5; DNA: TGTGCCAGCAGTGAAGGTAGCGGGAGGGCCGCGGGAGAGACCCAGTACTTC; CDR3: CASSEGSGRAAGETQYF
D: TRBD1; size: .; V: TRBV6-1; J: TRBJ2-7; DNA: TGTGCCAGTAGGGACAGACTCTACGAGCAGTACTTC; CDR3: CASRDRLYEQYF
D: .; size: many; V: TRBV7-8; J: TRBJ2-7; DNA: TGTGCCAGCAGCGTCCAGGGGGGGAGCTCCTACGAGCAGTACTTC; CDR3: CASSVQGGSSYEQYF
D: TRBD2; size: few; V: TRBV30; J: TRBJ2-7; DNA: TGTGCCTGGGCGGCTAGCGGGCCCTACGAGCAGTACTTC; CDR3: CAWAASGPYEQYF
D: .; size: few; V: TRBV5-5; J: TRBJ1-5; DNA: TGTGCCAGCAGCTTGGCCGGGGTAAAGGGACCTGACCAGCCCCAGCATTTT; CDR3: CASSLAGVKGPDQPQHF
D: .; size: few; V: TRBV5-1; J: TRBJ2-5; DNA: TGCGCCAGCGCCGACAGCCAAGAGACCCAGTACTTC; CDR3: CASADSQETQYF
D: .; size: many; V: TRBV28; J: TRBJ1-1; DNA: TGTGCCAGCAGCCTTGGGACGTCTGAAGCTTTCTTT; CDR3: CASSLGTSEAFF
D: .; size: many; V: TRBV30; J: TRBJ2-7; DNA: TGTGCCTGGAGTCAAGGGACCTACGAGCAGTACTTC; CDR3: CAWSQGTYEQYF
D: .; size: many; V: TRBV9; J: TRBJ2-2; DNA: TGTGCCAGCAGCCCACGGGACACCCACACCGGGGAGCTGTTTTTT; CDR3: CASSPRDTHTGELFF